The source of this T cell receptor (beta chain) is a study of blood T cells in healthy people across ages. It was with a sample-barcoded 5' primer and a J-beta primer mix that a second PCR of roughly 7 to 12 cycles was run. At least 3 million CDR3-containing paired-end reads were obtained per sample. TCRdb used MiXCR to reprocess the 5' RACE reads, holding one entry per CDR3 protein. This sample has around 520,000 distinct CDR3 sequences; around 27% occur once, and the top ten carry approximately 3.5%. Roughly 10 milliliters of peripheral blood were drawn from each donor. Only a few counts were recorded for this clonotype. Germline values: CDR1 MNHEY, CDR2 SMNVEV (reference sequence). The CDR3 sequence is 17 residues long. These data were also reused for a study on T cells of mothers and their children. As that report states: Each donor was one of three healthy Caucasian mothers or one of their six children. T cell clones that were persistent and microchimeric went undetected.

The chain combines TRBV27 with TRBJ2-5, with D possibly matching TRBD2 (6 bases). Gene TRBJ2-1 matches the end of the DNA better, so the J call may be wrong. Sequencing used blood. The sequence was collected from a boy aged 2 to 9 in good health. CDR3 nucleotide sequence: TGTGCCAGCAGTCACGGGACTGGCGACCAGAGGTTGGGTGAGCAGTTCTTC. It yields the protein CASSHGTGDQRLGEQFF.